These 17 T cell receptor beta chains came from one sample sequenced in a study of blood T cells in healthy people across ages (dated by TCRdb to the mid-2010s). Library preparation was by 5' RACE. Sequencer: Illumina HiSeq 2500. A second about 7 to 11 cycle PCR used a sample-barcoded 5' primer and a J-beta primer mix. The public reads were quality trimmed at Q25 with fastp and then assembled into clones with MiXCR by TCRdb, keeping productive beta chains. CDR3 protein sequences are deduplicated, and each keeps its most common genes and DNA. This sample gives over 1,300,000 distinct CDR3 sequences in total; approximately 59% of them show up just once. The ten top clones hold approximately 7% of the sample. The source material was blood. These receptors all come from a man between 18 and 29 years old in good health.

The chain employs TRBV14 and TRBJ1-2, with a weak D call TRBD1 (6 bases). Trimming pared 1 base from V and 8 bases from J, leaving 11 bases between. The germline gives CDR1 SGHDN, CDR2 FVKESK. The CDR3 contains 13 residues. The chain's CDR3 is CASSQGTAGGYTF. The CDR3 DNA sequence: TGTGCCAGCAGCCAAGGGACAGCGGGGGGCTACACCTTC.

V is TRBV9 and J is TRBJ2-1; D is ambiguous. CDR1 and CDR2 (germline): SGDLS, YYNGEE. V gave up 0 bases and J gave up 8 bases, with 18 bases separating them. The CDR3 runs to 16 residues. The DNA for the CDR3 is TGTGCCAGCAGCGTAGAAGCAAGCGCGCTTTCGGATGAGCAGTTCTTC. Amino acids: CASSVEASALSDEQFF.

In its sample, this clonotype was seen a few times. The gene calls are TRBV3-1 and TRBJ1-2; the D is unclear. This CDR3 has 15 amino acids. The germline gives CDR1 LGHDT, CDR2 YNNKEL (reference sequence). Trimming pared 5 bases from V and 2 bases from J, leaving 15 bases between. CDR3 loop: CASSSSGMGNYGYTF. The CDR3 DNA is TGTGCCAGCAGCTCCTCCGGGATGGGAAACTATGGCTACACCTTC.

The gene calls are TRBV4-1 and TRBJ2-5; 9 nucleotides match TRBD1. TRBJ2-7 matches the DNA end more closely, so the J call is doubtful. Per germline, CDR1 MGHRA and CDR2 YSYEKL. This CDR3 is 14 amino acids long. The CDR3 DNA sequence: TGCGCCAGCAGCGTAGGACAGGGGTTCTACGAGCAGTACTTC. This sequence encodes CASSVGQGFYEQYF.

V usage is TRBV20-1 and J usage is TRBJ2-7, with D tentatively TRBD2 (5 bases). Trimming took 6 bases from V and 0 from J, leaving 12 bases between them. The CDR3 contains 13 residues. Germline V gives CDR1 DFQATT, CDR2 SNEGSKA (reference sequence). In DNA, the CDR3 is TGCAGTGCCCGGACTGAGAACTCCTACGAGCAGTACTTC. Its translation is CSARTENSYEQYF.

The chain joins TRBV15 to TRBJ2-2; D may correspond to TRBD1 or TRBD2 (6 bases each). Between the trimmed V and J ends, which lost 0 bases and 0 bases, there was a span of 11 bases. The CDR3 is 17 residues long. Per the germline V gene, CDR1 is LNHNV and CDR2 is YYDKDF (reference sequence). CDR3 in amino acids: CATSRDGGTSNTGELFF. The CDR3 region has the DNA TGTGCCACCAGCAGAGACGGAGGGACATCGAACACCGGGGAGCTGTTTTTT.

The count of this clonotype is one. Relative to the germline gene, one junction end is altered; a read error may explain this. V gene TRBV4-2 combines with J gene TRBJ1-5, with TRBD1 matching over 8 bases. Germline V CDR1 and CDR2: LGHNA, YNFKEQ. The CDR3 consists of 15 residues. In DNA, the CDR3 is TGTGCCAGCAGCCAAGGACAGGGGAGCACTCAGCCCCAGCATTTT. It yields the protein CASSQGQGSTQPQHF.

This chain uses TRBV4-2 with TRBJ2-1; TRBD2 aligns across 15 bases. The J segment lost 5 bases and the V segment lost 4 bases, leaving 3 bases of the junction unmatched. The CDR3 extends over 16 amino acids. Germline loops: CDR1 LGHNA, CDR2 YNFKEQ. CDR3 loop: CASSPRTSGRDNEQFF. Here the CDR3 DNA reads TGTGCCAGCAGCCCTAGGACTAGCGGGAGGGACAATGAGCAGTTCTTC.

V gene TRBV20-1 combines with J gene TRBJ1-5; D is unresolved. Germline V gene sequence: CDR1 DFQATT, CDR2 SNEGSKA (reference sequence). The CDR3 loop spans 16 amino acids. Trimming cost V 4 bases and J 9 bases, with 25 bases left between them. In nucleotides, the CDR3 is TGCAGTGCTACCCAGACCCTGGGAGAGGGTCGGGCGCCCCAGCATTTT. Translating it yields CSATQTLGEGRAPQHF.

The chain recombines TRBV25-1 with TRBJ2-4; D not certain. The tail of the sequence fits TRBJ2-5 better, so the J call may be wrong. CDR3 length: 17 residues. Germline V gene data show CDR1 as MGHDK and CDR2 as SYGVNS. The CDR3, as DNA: TGTGCCAGCAGTGAATACGGCTCGACCAGGATGGGAGAGACCCAGTACTTC. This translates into CASSEYGSTRMGETQYF.

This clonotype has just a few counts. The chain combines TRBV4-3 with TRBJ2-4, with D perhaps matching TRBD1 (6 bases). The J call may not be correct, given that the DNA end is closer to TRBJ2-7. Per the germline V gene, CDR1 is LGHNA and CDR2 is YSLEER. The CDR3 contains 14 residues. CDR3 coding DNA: TGCGCCAGCAGCCCAGCACAGGGCGTCAGCGAGCAGTACTTC. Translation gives CASSPAQGVSEQYF.

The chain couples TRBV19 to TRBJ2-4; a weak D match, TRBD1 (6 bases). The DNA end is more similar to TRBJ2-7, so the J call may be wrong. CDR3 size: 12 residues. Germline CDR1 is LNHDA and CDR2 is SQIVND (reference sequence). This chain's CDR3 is CASSEQGHEQYF. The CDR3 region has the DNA TGTGCCAGTAGCGAACAGGGCCACGAGCAGTACTTC.

CDR3 loop: CSARVARMSYEQYF. The DNA for the CDR3 is TGCAGTGCTAGAGTGGCCAGAATGTCCTACGAGCAGTACTTC. The V and J genes are TRBV20-1 and TRBJ2-7; D remains unclear. V lost 1 base, J lost 1 base, and 11 bases lay in between. This CDR3 is 14 amino acids long. CDR1 and CDR2 from the germline V gene are DFQATT and SNEGSKA (reference sequence).

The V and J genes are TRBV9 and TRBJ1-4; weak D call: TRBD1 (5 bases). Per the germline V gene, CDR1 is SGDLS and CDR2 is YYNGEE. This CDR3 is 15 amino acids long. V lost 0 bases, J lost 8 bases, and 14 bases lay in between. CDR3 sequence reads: CASSVEGVRGEKLFF. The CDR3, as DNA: TGTGCCAGCAGCGTAGAAGGGGTCCGAGGCGAAAAACTGTTTTTT.

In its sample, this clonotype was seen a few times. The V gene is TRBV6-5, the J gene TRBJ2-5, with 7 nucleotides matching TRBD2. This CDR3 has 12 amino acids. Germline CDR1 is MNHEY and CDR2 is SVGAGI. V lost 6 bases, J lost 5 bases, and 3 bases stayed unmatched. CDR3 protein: CASRKGGETQYF. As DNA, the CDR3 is TGTGCCAGCAGGAAGGGAGGGGAGACCCAGTACTTC.

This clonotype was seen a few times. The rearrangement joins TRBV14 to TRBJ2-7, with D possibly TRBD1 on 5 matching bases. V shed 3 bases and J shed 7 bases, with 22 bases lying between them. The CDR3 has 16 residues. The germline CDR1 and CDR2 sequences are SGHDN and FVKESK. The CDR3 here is CASSHRTRDIYEEQYF. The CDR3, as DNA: TGTGCCAGCAGCCACAGGACAAGAGACATCTACGAGGAGCAGTACTTC.

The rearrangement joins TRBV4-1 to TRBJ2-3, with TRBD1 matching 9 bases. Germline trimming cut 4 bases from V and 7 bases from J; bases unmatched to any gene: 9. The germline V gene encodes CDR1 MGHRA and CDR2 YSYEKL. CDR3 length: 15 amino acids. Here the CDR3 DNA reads TGCGCCAGCAGCCCCATTACAGGGGGCGGGTATACGCAGTATTTT. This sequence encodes CASSPITGGGYTQYF.